This T cell receptor (beta chain) was found in a study of CD8 T cells in ankylosing spondylitis. The study's findings and limits: Within ankylosing spondylitis blood, a TCR beta motif made up of several highly homologous variants appeared to be characteristic. Those disease-linked clones were CD8+; they were also relatively rare in peripheral blood. Disease-linked clones were reportedly significantly enriched in matched ankylosing spondylitis synovial fluid.

Preparation of TCR beta libraries was done by quantitative 5'-RACE with molecular barcodes. TCRdb fed the 5' RACE reads into MiXCR, producing one record per CDR3 protein. The sample contains around 150,000 distinct CDR3 sequences, around a tenth of which appear only once. Germline CDR1 SQVTM, CDR2 ANQGSEA. The J segment lost 2 bases and the V segment lost 6 bases, leaving 6 bases of the junction unmatched. The CDR3 spans 14 residues. This clonotype has a count of ten or more. What it recognizes is unknown. Material for sequencing was blood, either unsorted or a sorted T cell fraction (not recorded which). This TCR was recovered from a male donor with ankylosing spondylitis or in good health (not recorded which). The rearrangement uses TRBV29-1 and TRBJ2-1, with 8 bases lining up with TRBD2. The CDR3 reads CSVKLADTYNEQFF. The CDR3 region has the DNA TGCAGCGTGAAACTAGCGGACACCTACAATGAGCAGTTCTTC.